This is a list of T cell receptor beta chains from one sample in a study of shared clonotypes between healthy human individuals. The repertoire was sequenced with immunoSEQ multiplex PCR; TCRdb's copy has only in-frame clones and lacks some. The sample has more than 2 million clones, roughly 95% seen once; the top ten hold more than 1.5%. Sequenced sample: naive CD8+ T cells from PBMCs. These receptors were obtained from a man between 18 and 35 years old in good health. Some clones in this sample may be carry-over from other donors' samples. Each CDR3 is given with its conserved first and last residue. D genes are given only for firm matches. Clone size, where shown, is once, few, many, or a class for clones that have expanded.

size: .; J: TRBJ2-1; D: .; V: TRBV16; CDR3: CASSQTGTWEPNEQFF; DNA: TGTGCCAGCAGCCAGACCGGGACTTGGGAACCCAATGAGCAGTTCTTC
size: .; J: TRBJ1-1; D: .; V: TRBV9; CDR3: CASSAGRGLRGNTEAFF; DNA: TGTGCCAGCAGCGCAGGAAGGGGACTCAGAGGGAACACTGAAGCTTTCTTT
size: .; J: TRBJ2-7; D: .; V: TRBV6-5; CDR3: CASSSDSEQYF; DNA: TGTGCCAGCAGCTCCGACTCCGAGCAGTACTTC
size: .; J: TRBJ2-7; D: .; V: TRBV5-6; CDR3: CASSPGGVSYEQYF; DNA: TGTGCCAGCAGCCCCGGAGGGGTCTCCTACGAGCAGTACTTC
size: .; J: TRBJ1-5; D: .; V: TRBV28; CDR3: CASSLFIGDQPQHF; DNA: TGTGCCAGCAGTTTGTTTATTGGAGATCAGCCCCAGCATTTT
size: .; J: TRBJ1-5; D: .; V: TRBV7-9; CDR3: CASSPATASNQPQHF; DNA: TGTGCCAGCAGTCCCGCCACAGCTAGCAATCAGCCCCAGCATTTT
size: .; J: TRBJ1-1; D: .; V: TRBV5-1; CDR3: CASRYGTEAFF; DNA: TGCGCCAGCAGGTACGGGACAGAAGCTTTCTTT
size: .; J: TRBJ2-1; D: .; V: TRBV30; CDR3: CAQSLSASRDEQFF; DNA: TGTGCCCAATCCTTGAGCGCCAGCCGAGATGAGCAGTTCTTC
size: .; J: TRBJ1-3; D: .; V: TRBV9; CDR3: CASSGVIAGRGNTIYF; DNA: TGTGCCAGCAGCGGGGTGATCGCAGGGCGTGGAAACACCATATATTTT
size: .; J: TRBJ2-7; D: .; V: TRBV2; CDR3: CASSDGVPYEQYF; DNA: TGTGCCAGCAGTGATGGTGTTCCCTACGAGCAGTACTTC
size: .; J: TRBJ2-2; D: .; V: TRBV27; CDR3: CASSLVGPTGELFF; DNA: TGTGCCAGCAGTTTAGTTGGTCCCACCGGGGAGCTGTTTTTT
size: few; J: TRBJ2-3; D: TRBD1; V: TRBV6-6; CDR3: CASSSYWTGLADTQYF; DNA: TGTGCCAGCAGTTCCTACTGGACAGGTTTAGCAGATACGCAGTATTTT
size: .; J: TRBJ2-7; D: TRBD1; V: TRBV28; CDR3: CASGDRGAYEQYF; DNA: TGTGCCAGCGGCGACAGGGGTGCGTACGAGCAGTACTTC
size: .; J: TRBJ1-1; D: .; V: TRBV7-8; CDR3: CASSTPRGPEAFF; DNA: TGTGCCAGCAGCACCCCCAGGGGCCCTGAAGCTTTCTTT
size: .; J: TRBJ1-2; D: TRBD1; V: TRBV13; CDR3: CASSRYRDRGGSGYTF; DNA: TGTGCCAGCAGCCGATACCGGGACAGGGGAGGGTCTGGCTACACCTTC
size: .; J: TRBJ2-1; D: .; V: TRBV21-1; CDR3: CASNPPGQGTNEQFF; DNA: TGTGCCAGCAACCCCCCGGGACAGGGCACAAATGAGCAGTTCTTC
size: .; J: TRBJ2-1; D: .; V: TRBV11-2; CDR3: CASSSTGLYNEQFF; DNA: TGTGCCAGCAGCAGTACCGGACTTTACAATGAGCAGTTCTTC
size: .; J: TRBJ2-7; D: .; V: TRBV7-2; CDR3: CASAQTESIEQYF; DNA: TGTGCCAGCGCCCAGACAGAGTCTATCGAGCAGTACTTC
size: .; J: TRBJ2-1; D: .; V: TRBV6-4; CDR3: CASSASTSYNEQFF; DNA: TGTGCCAGCAGTGCTAGCACCTCCTACAATGAGCAGTTCTTC
size: .; J: TRBJ2-3; D: TRBD2; V: TRBV6-5; CDR3: CASSYSSGGSTDTQYF; DNA: TGTGCCAGCAGTTACAGTAGCGGGGGAAGCACAGATACGCAGTATTTT
size: .; J: TRBJ1-2; D: .; V: TRBV7-3; CDR3: CASSLTGRGSGYTF; DNA: TGTGCCAGCAGCTTAACGGGCAGGGGAAGTGGCTACACCTTC
size: once; J: TRBJ2-2; D: .; V: TRBV5-1; CDR3: CASSLWLATGELFF; DNA: TGCGCCAGCAGCTTGTGGCTAGCGACCGGGGAGCTGTTTTTT
size: .; J: TRBJ2-3; D: .; V: TRBV29-1; CDR3: CSVEDYREWSDTQYF; DNA: TGCAGCGTTGAAGACTACAGGGAGTGGTCAGATACGCAGTATTTT
size: .; J: TRBJ2-3; D: .; V: TRBV20-1; CDR3: CSARDTQYF; DNA: TGCAGTGCTAGAGATACGCAGTATTTT
size: .; J: TRBJ2-6; D: .; V: TRBV5-6; CDR3: CASSLAFGVDVLTF; DNA: TGTGCCAGCAGCTTGGCGTTCGGAGTCGACGTCCTGACTTTC
size: .; J: TRBJ2-1; D: TRBD2; V: TRBV30; CDR3: CAWSRLAGGSYNEQFF; DNA: TGTGCCTGGAGCCGGCTAGCGGGAGGTTCCTACAATGAGCAGTTCTTC
size: .; J: TRBJ2-7; D: TRBD1; V: TRBV7-6; CDR3: CASSLAGQGAEQYF; DNA: TGTGCCAGCAGCTTAGCGGGACAGGGGGCCGAGCAGTACTTC
size: .; J: TRBJ2-1; D: TRBD1; V: TRBV11-2; CDR3: CASTSTGVPYNEQFF; DNA: TGTGCCAGCACCTCAACAGGGGTTCCCTACAATGAGCAGTTCTTC
size: .; J: TRBJ2-7; D: TRBD1; V: TRBV27; CDR3: CASSPGTVHEQYF; DNA: TGTGCCAGCAGTCCCGGGACAGTACACGAGCAGTACTTC
size: .; J: TRBJ2-7; D: .; V: TRBV14; CDR3: CASSQDLTDNSYEQYF; DNA: TGTGCCAGCAGCCAAGACCTCACGGATAATTCCTACGAGCAGTACTTC
size: .; J: TRBJ1-6; D: .; V: TRBV6-1; CDR3: CASSDLYTNSPLHF; DNA: TGTGCCAGCAGTGATCTCTACACCAATTCACCCCTCCACTTT
size: .; J: TRBJ2-2; D: TRBD2; V: TRBV27; CDR3: CASSSGRIGTSVVGELFF; DNA: TGTGCCAGCAGTTCGGGACGGATCGGGACTAGCGTCGTCGGGGAGCTGTTTTTT
size: .; J: TRBJ1-1; D: TRBD1; V: TRBV28; CDR3: CASSQQGWETEAFF; DNA: TGTGCCAGCAGCCAACAGGGGTGGGAGACTGAAGCTTTCTTT
size: .; J: TRBJ2-7; D: .; V: TRBV6-5; CDR3: CASSYRHNYEQYF; DNA: TGTGCCAGCAGTTACCGGCATAACTACGAGCAGTACTTC
size: once; J: TRBJ2-7; D: TRBD2; V: TRBV7-3; CDR3: CASRRLAADYEQYF; DNA: TGTGCCAGCAGACGACTAGCGGCGGACTACGAGCAGTACTTC
size: .; J: TRBJ2-5; D: .; V: TRBV5-5; CDR3: CASSPTRQGNLGETQYF; DNA: TGTGCCAGCAGCCCTACTAGGCAGGGGAATTTAGGAGAGACCCAGTACTTC
size: .; J: TRBJ2-7; D: .; V: TRBV7-6; CDR3: CASSSRGASSYEQYF; DNA: TGTGCCAGCAGCTCCCGGGGAGCTAGCTCCTACGAGCAGTACTTC
size: .; J: TRBJ2-7; D: .; V: TRBV9; CDR3: CASSVGNGPYEQYF; DNA: TGTGCCAGCAGCGTAGGGAACGGACCCTACGAGCAGTACTTC
size: .; J: TRBJ2-1; D: .; V: TRBV15; CDR3: CATAKGLHNEQFF; DNA: TGTGCCACCGCCAAGGGGTTACACAATGAGCAGTTCTTC
size: .; J: TRBJ2-3; D: TRBD2; V: TRBV11-3; CDR3: CASSSGTSGRSTDTQYF; DNA: TGTGCCAGCAGCTCGGGGACTAGCGGGAGAAGCACAGATACGCAGTATTTT
size: once; J: TRBJ1-1; D: .; V: TRBV6-5; CDR3: CASSYQVLNTEAFF; DNA: TGTGCCAGCAGTTATCAGGTCTTGAACACTGAAGCTTTCTTT
size: .; J: TRBJ2-3; D: .; V: TRBV27; CDR3: CASSLSPLMDTQYF; DNA: TGTGCCAGCAGTTTATCGCCCCTGATGGATACGCAGTATTTT
size: .; J: TRBJ1-1; D: .; V: TRBV11-2; CDR3: CASSLDPQGGGWDTEAFF; DNA: TGTGCCAGCAGCTTAGATCCCCAGGGCGGGGGTTGGGACACTGAAGCTTTCTTT
size: .; J: TRBJ2-1; D: TRBD2; V: TRBV29-1; CDR3: CSATLTSGRADEQFF; DNA: TGCAGCGCCACCTTGACTAGCGGGAGGGCGGATGAGCAGTTCTTC
size: .; J: TRBJ2-5; D: TRBD2; V: TRBV10-3; CDR3: CAISSGTSGRMVRETQYF; DNA: TGTGCCATCAGTTCCGGGACTAGCGGGAGAATGGTCCGAGAGACCCAGTACTTC
size: .; J: TRBJ2-1; D: TRBD2; V: TRBV7-3; CDR3: CASSSLAGPYNEQFF; DNA: TGTGCCAGCAGCTCGCTAGCGGGCCCTTACAATGAGCAGTTCTTC
size: .; J: TRBJ2-7; D: .; V: TRBV6-6; CDR3: CASSYTLGSSYEQYF; DNA: TGTGCCAGCAGTTATACGCTCGGCAGCTCCTACGAGCAGTACTTC
size: .; J: TRBJ2-7; D: TRBD2; V: TRBV19; CDR3: CATSGGWAFEQYF; DNA: TGTGCCACCAGCGGGGGATGGGCCTTCGAGCAGTACTTC
size: .; J: TRBJ2-3; D: .; V: TRBV27; CDR3: CASSLGLSGTDTQYF; DNA: TGTGCCAGCAGTCTCGGACTATCGGGCACAGATACGCAGTATTTT
size: .; J: TRBJ2-1; D: TRBD2; V: TRBV7-9; CDR3: CASSFREGAYNEQFF; DNA: TGTGCCAGCAGCTTTAGGGAGGGAGCCTACAATGAGCAGTTCTTC